The T cell receptor (beta chain) described here comes from a study of blood T cells in healthy people across ages. Study-wide background: The template switching approach captured approximately one barcoded beta molecule for every two T cells.

Trimming cost V 6 bases and J 7 bases; bases outside gene matches: 11. The CDR3 covers 15 residues. Germline-derived CDR1 and CDR2 are MNHEY and SMNVEV (reference sequence). Then a second PCR, running roughly 6 to 11 cycles, was carried out with a sample-barcoded 5' primer and a J-beta primer mix. Each CDR3 protein gets one entry after TCRdb re-called the 5' RACE reads with MiXCR. The sample includes 1.2 million to 1.5 million distinct CDR3 sequences, about 40% of them seen just once. This clonotype was obtained from a woman aged 18-29 years in good health. The chain carries TRBV27 and TRBJ2-1, with 8 bases lining up with TRBD2. The sample was blood. CDR3 region: CASSPGVAGMNEQFF. In DNA form, the CDR3 reads TGTGCCAGCAGCCCCGGGGTAGCGGGAATGAATGAGCAGTTCTTC.